This passage covers 2 T cell receptor beta chains from one sample sequenced in a study of post-analysis software for immune sequencing data. Study-wide results and limits: The study found TRBV5-6, TRBV5-1 and TRBV20-1 among about five TRBV segments more frequent in patients than controls.

Unique molecular identifiers were carried by the TCR beta cDNA libraries. In TCRdb, the PCR reads were re-called with MiXCR into one record per CDR3 protein. This sample has 750,000 to 950,000 distinct CDR3 sequences; about 57% occur once, and the top ten carry around 4.5%. Their cognate antigens are unknown. Sequenced material: blood. These receptors were collected from a girl aged 5-17 years with multiple sclerosis.

In this sample, this clonotype turned up a few times. CDR3 nucleotides: TGCGCCAGCAGCTTGGGTGATACCTCTGGGGCCAACGTCCTGACTTTC. Its protein is CASSLGDTSGANVLTF. The chain has TRBV5-1 and TRBJ2-6; D not certain. V lost 0 bases to trimming and J lost 0 bases, with 7 bases between them. The CDR3 is 16 amino acids. Germline V gene sequence: CDR1 SGHRS, CDR2 YFSETQ.

In this sample, this clonotype turned up a few times. CDR3 sequence: CATSDPPGTSGGYNEQFF. In nucleotides, the CDR3 is TGTGCCACCAGTGATCCTCCAGGGACTAGCGGGGGGTACAATGAGCAGTTCTTC. This chain links TRBV24-1 with TRBJ2-1, with TRBD2 matching 15 bases. This CDR3 is built from 18 residues. V was clipped by 3 bases and J by 4 bases; unmatched bases: 6. CDR1 KGHDR and CDR2 SFDVKD come from the germline V gene.